A single sample is the source of the 6 T cell receptor beta chains below, sequenced in a study of blood T cell repertoires in COVID-19. Assay: immunoSEQ multiplex PCR; the TCRdb copy retains only in-frame clones and omits some. This sample carries 200,000 to 250,000 clones, approximately 80% of them seen once, and the ten largest clones take about 2%. The sequenced sample consisted of peripheral blood. These TCRs come from a man aged 25-45 years who had recovered from COVID-19.

The chain combines TRBV20-1 with TRBJ2-1; maybe TRBD1 (6 bases). The length of the CDR3 is 11 residues. Germline V gene lookup returns CDR1 DFQATT and CDR2 SNEGSKA (reference sequence). Between the trimmed V and J ends, which lost 5 bases and 9 bases, there was a span of 11 bases. This CDR3 is CSAQGSVEQFF. The CDR3 DNA sequence: TGCAGTGCTCAGGGGTCGGTTGAGCAGTTCTTC.

V and J are TRBV5-1 and TRBJ1-1; a possible D gene is TRBD1 (5 bases). V dropped 0 bases and J dropped 6 bases, with 12 bases sitting between them. The germline gives CDR1 SGHRS, CDR2 YFSETQ. The CDR3 loop spans 14 amino acids. The DNA of the CDR3 is TGCGCCAGCAGCTTGGGCCAGGGTCGGGCTGAAGCTTTCTTT. It codes for CASSLGQGRAEAFF.

This CDR3 reads CASSRLGLAGGGSYNEQFF. The CDR3 DNA follows: TGTGCCAGCAGCCGACTCGGACTAGCGGGGGGTGGGTCCTACAATGAGCAGTTCTTC. This chain joins TRBV11-2 and TRBJ2-1; 14 nucleotides line up with TRBD2. Looked up from germline, CDR1 is SGHAT and CDR2 is FQNNGV. The V gene end was trimmed by 5 bases and the J gene end by 1 base; junction bases not matched to a gene: 10. The CDR3 runs 19 residues.

Comments on this clone: This sample also contains other DNA sequences that code for the same CDR3. The chain employs TRBV18 and TRBJ2-5, with TRBD1 matching over 7 bases. The V segment lost 6 bases and the J segment 2 bases; nucleotides outside the gene matches: 3. This CDR3 has 13 amino acids. Germline V gives CDR1 KGHSH, CDR2 LQKENI. The CDR3 DNA is TGTGCCAGCTCGCCGGGACAGCAAGAGACCCAGTACTTC. This translates into CASSPGQQETQYF.

This chain joins TRBV6-6 and TRBJ2-3; 7 nucleotides match TRBD1. This CDR3 contains 15 residues. The germline gives CDR1 MNHNY, CDR2 SVGAGI (reference sequence). V shed 2 bases, J shed 0 bases, and the junction held 2 bases outside the gene matches. The DNA of the CDR3 is TGTGCCAGCAGTTACCTGACAGGGAGCACAGATACGCAGTATTTT. Translating gives CASSYLTGSTDTQYF.

V usage is TRBV7-6 and J usage is TRBJ2-7, with TRBD1 identical over 9 bases. CDR1 is SGHVS and CDR2 is FNYEAQ in the germline V gene. The CDR3 is made up of 16 amino acids. With 0 bases clipped from V and 3 bases from J, the junction kept 6 bases outside the gene matches. DNA of the CDR3: TGTGCCAGCAGCTTAGCAGGACAGGGGCTCTTCTACGAGCAGTACTTC. It translates to CASSLAGQGLFYEQYF. The full variable domain, completed using reference TRBV7-6 and TRBJ2-7, is GAGVSQSPRYKVTKRGQDVALRCDPISGHVSLYWYRQALGQGPEFLTYFNYEAQQDKSGLPNDRFSAERPEGSISTLTIQRTEQRDSAMYRCASSLAGQGLFYEQYFGPGTRLTVT.